The 23 T cell receptor beta chains listed next were all sequenced from one sample in a study of identical twins. Using its own MiXCR run on the 5' RACE reads, TCRdb lists one record per CDR3 protein. The profile covers hundreds of thousands of distinct CDR3 sequences, with over 20% appearing a single time and approximately 4.3% taken by the ten largest. These sequences were also reported in another study, on T cells expressing NK-cell markers.

Sequencing input: PBMCs. The source of these receptors is a woman aged 18 to 35 in good health.

This clonotype was observed once. This chain links TRBV4-1 with TRBJ2-1, with D possibly TRBD1 on 5 matching bases. Per the germline V gene, CDR1 is MGHRA and CDR2 is YSYEKL. The CDR3 spans 15 residues. V lost 1 base to trimming and J lost 4 bases, with 11 bases between them. In nucleotides, the CDR3 is TGCGCCAGCAGCCAAGTTCCTGGGGCATACAATGAGCAGTTCTTC. It yields the protein CASSQVPGAYNEQFF.

The V and J genes are TRBV20-1 and TRBJ2-3; TRBD2 agrees at 7 bases. J gave up 4 bases and V 3 bases, and 10 bases lay outside the gene matches. Germline values: CDR1 DFQATT, CDR2 SNEGSKA (reference sequence). This CDR3 is built from 15 residues. The CDR3 DNA is TGCAGTGCTAGCCCCGGCGGGAGTCCCGCAGATACGCAGTATTTT. It yields the protein CSASPGGSPADTQYF.

The count of this clonotype is one. The chain recombines TRBV6-2 or TRBV6-3 with TRBJ2-5; no clear D. The CDR3 covers 13 residues. The germline V and J ends were trimmed by 4 bases and 5 bases, with 11 bases remaining between them. Germline CDR1 MNHEY, CDR2 SVGEGT. CDR3 amino acids: CASSSLSFETQYF. In DNA, the CDR3 is TGTGCCAGCAGTTCCCTGTCCTTTGAGACCCAGTACTTC.

V usage is TRBV12-3 or TRBV12-4 and J usage is TRBJ1-5, with D hard to call. V gave up 3 bases and J gave up 5 bases, with 8 bases separating them. The CDR3 is 13 amino acids. This CDR3 is CASSLFPDQPQHF. The CDR3 DNA reads TGTGCCAGCAGTTTGTTCCCCGATCAGCCCCAGCATTTT.

The chain uses TRBV5-1 and TRBJ2-7, with D perhaps TRBD2 (5 bases). Germline V gene data show CDR1 as SGHRS and CDR2 as YFSETQ. V was trimmed by 3 bases and J by 2 bases, leaving 9 bases between them. The CDR3 length is 13 residues. This CDR3 reads CASSSDLAYEQYF. The CDR3 region has the DNA TGCGCCAGCAGCTCGGACTTGGCCTACGAGCAGTACTTC. Full variable domain (outside the CDR3, taken from reference TRBV5-1 and TRBJ2-7): KAGVTQTPRYLIKTRGQQVTLSCSPISGHRSVSWYQQTPGQGLQFLFEYFSETQRNKGNFPGRFSGRQFSNSRSEMNVSTLELGDSALYLCASSSDLAYEQYFGPGTRLTVT.

This clonotype was counted only a few times. This chain uses TRBV24-1 with TRBJ2-2; TRBD1 is a possible D gene (6 bases). V lost 3 bases and J 3 bases, leaving 10 bases between the germline ends. The germline V gene encodes CDR1 KGHDR and CDR2 SFDVKD. This CDR3 region has 15 residues. The CDR3 DNA reads TGTGCCACCAGTGATGCCTCAGGGGACACCGGGGAGCTGTTTTTT. Translated, it gives CATSDASGDTGELFF.

This chain joins TRBV7-9 and TRBJ2-1; TRBD2 aligns across 8 bases. J gave up 15 bases and V 7 bases, and 8 bases lay outside the gene matches. This CDR3 comprises 11 residues. Germline assignment: CDR1 SEHNR and CDR2 FQNEAQ (reference sequence). The CDR3 here is CASTTSGEMFF. As DNA, the CDR3 is TGTGCCAGCACAACTAGCGGCGAGATGTTCTTC.

This clonotype was seen only a few times. The rearrangement uses TRBV7-2 and TRBJ2-1; D is ambiguous. Germline V gives CDR1 SGHTA, CDR2 FQGNSA. Trimming cost V 2 bases and J 6 bases, with 11 bases left between them. There are 14 residues in the CDR3. CDR3 loop: CASSLRLVPNEQFF. CDR3 bases: TGTGCCAGCAGCTTAAGATTAGTTCCCAATGAGCAGTTCTTC.

This clonotype was counted a few times. This chain joins TRBV7-3 and TRBJ2-7, with D perhaps matching TRBD1 (7 bases). With 3 bases removed from V and 6 bases from J, the gap between germline ends came to 12 bases. CDR3 length: 13 residues. The V gene's germline CDR1 is SGHTA and CDR2 FQGTGA. CDR3: CASSLFQGGEQYF. The CDR3 nucleotides read TGTGCCAGCAGCTTGTTTCAGGGGGGCGAGCAGTACTTC.

This clonotype was counted a few times. The genes are TRBV5-3 and TRBJ2-3, with 9 bases fitting TRBD2. TRBV5-3 is given ORF status, its function remaining uncertain. V was pared by 8 bases and J by 0 bases, with 10 bases of the junction left unmatched. The CDR3 is 16 residues long. This CDR3 reads CASSPRAGGSTDTQYF. CDR3 coding DNA: TGTGCCAGCAGCCCCCGGGCGGGAGGGAGCACAGATACGCAGTATTTT.

CDR3 region: CSARDRAGVRSEQFF. CDR3 bases: TGCAGTGCTAGAGATCGTGCGGGAGTTCGCAGTGAGCAGTTCTTC. The rearrangement links TRBV20-1 to TRBJ2-1; TRBD2 agrees at 7 bases. The V gene end was trimmed by 0 bases and the J gene end by 9 bases; junction bases not matched to a gene: 11. CDR1 and CDR2 from the germline V gene are DFQATT and SNEGSKA (reference sequence). This CDR3 contains 15 residues.

The J gene is TRBJ2-7, the V gene TRBV5-5; the D is unclear. V shed 4 bases and J shed 2 bases, with 7 bases lying between them. CDR3 length equals 12 residues. Germline V gene sequence: CDR1 SGHKS, CDR2 YYEKEE (reference sequence). The CDR3 nucleotides are TGTGCCAGCAGCATTACTACCTACGAGCAGTACTTC. Translated, it gives CASSITTYEQYF.

The V gene is TRBV12-3 or TRBV12-4, the J gene TRBJ2-1; weak D call: TRBD1 (6 bases). The CDR3 length is 14 residues. The V end lost 5 bases, the J end lost 8 bases, and 16 bases lay between the germline ends. CDR3 region: CASSKQGKVYEQFF. In DNA, the CDR3 is TGTGCCAGCAGTAAGCAGGGGAAAGTTTATGAGCAGTTCTTC.

This chain connects TRBV9 to TRBJ2-1; 9 nucleotides match TRBD1. The CDR3 covers 17 residues. Looked up from germline, CDR1 is SGDLS and CDR2 is YYNGEE. J gave up 8 bases and V 6 bases, and 18 bases lay outside the gene matches. DNA for the CDR3: TGTGCCAGCACCCAAGGAGGAGGGACAGGGTTTTTGGATGAGCAGTTCTTC. Its protein product is CASTQGGGTGFLDEQFF.

The rearrangement joins TRBV29-1 to TRBJ2-3; the D is unclear. This CDR3 comprises 13 residues. Germline lookup yields CDR1 SQVTM and CDR2 ANQGSEA. V lost 5 bases, J lost 5 bases, and 14 bases lay in between. The CDR3 is CSVLEPNRDTQYF. The DNA for the CDR3 is TGCAGCGTTTTAGAGCCGAATCGAGATACGCAGTATTTT.

Written as DNA, the CDR3 is TGTGCCAGCAGTCCCAGTCATGCTAGAGAGCAGTACTTC. It translates to CASSPSHAREQYF. The chain combines TRBV12-3 or TRBV12-4 with TRBJ2-7; D is unresolved. The V end lost 5 bases, the J end lost 7 bases, and 15 bases lay between the germline ends. This CDR3 spans 13 amino acids.

This chain uses TRBV23-1 with TRBJ2-3; D not certain. TRBV23-1 is reported as an ORF; its role is uncertain. V lost 0 bases and J lost 0, with 10 bases in between. The CDR3 sequence is 16 residues long. This CDR3 is CASSQSASPSTDTQYF. CDR3 DNA: TGCGCCAGCAGTCAATCGGCCAGCCCGAGCACAGATACGCAGTATTTT.

This clonotype was seen a few times. This chain connects TRBV15 to TRBJ2-5; 9 bases map to TRBD1. V was clipped by 3 bases and J by 4 bases; unmatched bases: 3. The germline gives CDR1 LNHNV, CDR2 YYDKDF (reference sequence). This CDR3 is 14 amino acids long. The CDR3 reads CATSRSTGGETQYF. CDR3 nucleotide sequence: TGTGCCACCAGCAGGTCGACAGGGGGAGAGACCCAGTACTTC.

About this clonotype: This may come from a read error, since a much larger clone is one base off. The gene calls are TRBV6-5 and TRBJ2-1; D is unclear. Germline values: CDR1 MNHEY, CDR2 SVGAGI. The CDR3 length is 15 residues. DNA of the CDR3: TGTGCCAGCAGTTACGTGGGAAGCTCCTACTATGAGCAGTTCTTC. Translated, it gives CASSYVGSSYYEQFF.

This clonotype was counted ten times or more. V gene TRBV5-1 combines with J gene TRBJ2-4, with 10 bases that match TRBD2. This CDR3 is 16 amino acids long. V was pared by 2 bases and J by 1 base, with 3 bases of the junction left unmatched. The germline CDR1 and CDR2 sequences are SGHRS and YFSETQ. CDR3 amino acids: CASSLGAGGAKNIQYF. As DNA, the CDR3 is TGCGCCAGCAGCTTAGGAGCGGGAGGGGCCAAAAACATTCAGTACTTC.

This clonotype has at least ten counts. The rearrangement links TRBV27 to TRBJ2-5; D gene unclear. CDR1 is MNHEY and CDR2 is SMNVEV in the germline V gene (reference sequence). Trimming removed 4 bases from V and 4 bases from J, with 13 bases in between. The CDR3 has 14 residues. The chain's CDR3 is CASSSLPPRETQYF. CDR3 DNA: TGTGCCAGCAGTTCTCTGCCGCCCCGAGAGACCCAGTACTTC.

This clonotype has just a few counts. The chain is built from TRBV20-1 and TRBJ1-1; D call uncertain. Trimming pared 3 bases from V and 0 bases from J, leaving 8 bases between. The CDR3 contains 13 residues. Germline-derived CDR1 and CDR2 are DFQATT and SNEGSKA (reference sequence). The CDR3 coding sequence is TGCAGTGCTAGTGAGGGTGTGAACACTGAAGCTTTCTTT. This translates into CSASEGVNTEAFF.

In this sample, this clonotype turned up many times. J is TRBJ1-3 and V is TRBV25-1; the D is unclear. The CDR3 has 14 amino acids. From germline, CDR1 is MGHDK and CDR2 SYGVNS. V was pared by 5 bases and J by 0 bases, with 8 bases between. Here the CDR3 DNA reads TGTGCCAGCAGTCGCCGGGACTCTGGAAACACCATATATTTT. Translated, it gives CASSRRDSGNTIYF.